Detailed here is one T cell receptor beta chain. Its antigen is not identified. Primed by a sample-barcoded 5' primer and a J-beta primer mix, a second PCR proceeded for about 7 to 12 cycles. TCRdb analysed the 5' RACE reads with MiXCR anew, one entry per CDR3 protein. The sample has 1,800,000 or so distinct CDR3 sequences, roughly two fifths seen once. This entry belongs to a study of blood T cells in healthy people across ages. General observations from the study: Versus aged donors, long-lived donors had higher diversity and more naive CD4+ cells.

The CDR3 is made up of 13 amino acids. CDR1 and CDR2 from the germline V gene are SGHRS and YFSETQ. J gave up 3 bases and V 7 bases, and 3 bases lay outside the gene matches. Per individual sample, total RNA of at least 6 micrograms was extracted. The sequenced sample consisted of blood. This sequence originates from a human donor in good health. The V call is TRBV5-1, the J call TRBJ1-5; 8 bases agree with TRBD1. DNA for the CDR3: TGCGCCAGCCGGGGACAGGACAATCAGCCCCAGCATTTT. Its protein product is CASRGQDNQPQHF.